This T cell receptor (beta chain) was sequenced during a study of shared clonotypes between healthy human individuals. Study background: Each donor contributed plates that comprised three CD4 naive, three CD4 memory, two CD8 naive and one CD8 memory. General study points: Non-shared clonotypes had lower generation probabilities than those shared by all four donors.

Assay: immunoSEQ multiplex PCR; the TCRdb copy retains only in-frame clones and omits some. The data contain millions of clones, over 85% of them seen just once; the ten biggest clones take up over 0.12%. As to this clone: The antigen is undetermined.

The CDR3 totals 15 residues. Germline V gene data show CDR1 as SGHVS and CDR2 as FNYEAQ. V gave up 1 base and J gave up 7 bases, with 11 bases separating them. The TCR originated in a young man in good health. The sequenced material came from naive CD4+ T cells sorted from blood. Specified subset: CD45RA+ positively selected. This chain joins TRBV7-6 and TRBJ1-6; D is possibly TRBD1 (5 bases). The CDR3 DNA follows: TGTGCCAGCAGCTTAGGAGGGGTAGGGAATTCACCCCTCCACTTT. Encoded protein: CASSLGGVGNSPLHF. Variable domain in full (rest from reference TRBV7-6 and TRBJ1-6): GAGVSQSPRYKVTKRGQDVALRCDPISGHVSLYWYRQALGQGPEFLTYFNYEAQQDKSGLPNDRFSAERPEGSISTLTIQRTEQRDSAMYRCASSLGGVGNSPLHFGNGTRLTVT.